The 18 T cell receptor beta chains presented below share a single source sample, sequenced in a study of blood T cell repertoires in COVID-19 (dated by TCRdb to 2018 to 2020). Library preparation used the immunoSEQ multiplex PCR assay. Drawn from immuneACCESS, this table holds only the in-frame rearrangements with V and J called that TCRdb kept. Clones are partly lost; checked studies trace under half to an unresolved V gene and leave the rest unexplained. A total of 250,000 to 300,000 clones appear in this sample, 86% of them only once. The ten top clones hold approximately 12% of the sample. Material: peripheral blood. Receptor source: a woman younger than 45 with COVID-19, enrolled during active disease.

The V gene is TRBV10-3, the J gene TRBJ1-4, with TRBD1 matching 7 bases. CDR3 length equals 13 residues. V shed 10 bases, J shed 2 bases, and the junction held 4 bases outside the gene matches. Looked up from germline, CDR1 is ENHRY and CDR2 is SYGVKD. CDR3 protein: CATQGQTNEKLFF. The DNA for the CDR3 is TGTGCCACCCAGGGACAGACTAATGAAAAACTGTTTTTT.

The rearrangement uses TRBV7-2 and TRBJ2-3; D not resolved. The germline V gene has CDR1 SGHTA and CDR2 FQGNSA. The CDR3 has 14 residues. V was cut by 1 base and J by 7 bases, with 12 bases left in between. CDR3 protein: CASSLEYSGHTQYF. CDR3 nucleotides: TGTGCCAGCAGCTTAGAGTACTCAGGTCATACGCAGTATTTT.

The J gene is TRBJ1-4, the V gene TRBV19, with a tentative D call TRBD1 (5 bases). V shed 8 bases and J shed 5 bases, with 6 bases lying between them. The CDR3 is 11 amino acids. Germline V gene sequence: CDR1 LNHDA, CDR2 SQIVND (reference sequence). The CDR3 region has the DNA TGTGCCAGTCGGGGGAATGAAAAACTGTTTTTT. This gives the protein CASRGNEKLFF.

J is TRBJ2-1 and V is TRBV12-3 or TRBV12-4, with D tentatively TRBD2 (5 bases). Between the trimmed V and J ends, which lost 7 bases and 5 bases, there was a span of 9 bases. This CDR3 comprises 12 residues. CDR3 region: CASKRGNNEQFF. CDR3 coding DNA: TGTGCCAGCAAGCGAGGGAACAATGAGCAGTTCTTC.

The chain links TRBV5-8 to TRBJ1-1; no clear D gene. V shed 0 bases and J shed 7 bases, with 10 bases lying between them. CDR3 length: 13 residues. Germline loops: CDR1 SGHTS, CDR2 YDEGEE. In nucleotides, the CDR3 is TGTGCCAGCAGCTTGGAGGCGGCTTATGAAGCTTTCTTT. Translating gives CASSLEAAYEAFF.

The table lists this clone with a few counts. The gene calls are TRBV18 and TRBJ1-5; no definite D call. The CDR3 sequence is 14 residues long. The V and J ends lost 5 bases and 4 bases respectively, with 12 bases between them. Germline V gene lookup returns CDR1 KGHSH and CDR2 LQKENI. DNA for the CDR3: TGTGCCAGCTCATCAGACCCGGGAAATCAGCCCCAGCATTTT. This codes for CASSSDPGNQPQHF.

This clone was picked up one time. V and J are TRBV24-1 and TRBJ2-1; D might be TRBD1 (5 bases). Looked up from germline, CDR1 is KGHDR and CDR2 is SFDVKD. V was trimmed by 2 bases and J by 3 bases, leaving 13 bases between them. The CDR3 sequence is 16 residues long. The CDR3 spells CATSDSYARDYNEQFF. The CDR3 bases are TGTGCCACCAGTGATTCCTATGCCAGGGACTACAATGAGCAGTTCTTC.

The V gene is TRBV27, the J gene TRBJ2-5, with TRBD1 matching 7 bases. The CDR3 runs to 15 residues. The V and J ends lost 4 bases and 2 bases, in that order; junction bases with no gene match: 7. Per germline, CDR1 MNHEY and CDR2 SMNVEV (reference sequence). The CDR3 sequence: CASSSRTGQQETQYF. The CDR3 nucleotides read TGTGCCAGCAGTTCGAGGACAGGCCAACAAGAGACCCAGTACTTC.

The genes are TRBV30 and TRBJ2-7; 9 nucleotides match TRBD1. Losses at the gene ends were 0 bases for V and 6 bases for J; bases not matched to a gene: 9. The CDR3 consists of 15 residues. Germline V gives CDR1 GTSNPN, CDR2 SVGIG (reference sequence). The CDR3 sequence: CAWSVPGTGFAEQYF. The CDR3 DNA sequence: TGTGCCTGGAGTGTGCCCGGGACAGGGTTTGCCGAGCAGTACTTC.

The chain links TRBV10-3 to TRBJ2-5, with a weak D call TRBD1 (6 bases). The CDR3 has 15 amino acids. Trimming pared 0 bases from V and 1 base from J, leaving 9 bases between. Germline V gene sequence: CDR1 ENHRY, CDR2 SYGVKD. The CDR3 spells CAISESGGIQETQYF. CDR3 sequence (DNA): TGTGCCATCAGTGAGTCAGGGGGAATCCAAGAGACCCAGTACTTC.

The rearrangement links TRBV12-3 or TRBV12-4 to TRBJ1-4, with D unclear. The CDR3 spans 13 residues. The germline V and J ends were trimmed by 2 bases and 7 bases, with 8 bases remaining between them. The CDR3 coding sequence is TGTGCCAGCAGTTTATACCGGGGTGAAAAACTGTTTTTT. Protein product: CASSLYRGEKLFF.

The chain employs TRBV6-5 and TRBJ2-7; no clear D gene. Trimming took off 5 bases at V and 1 base at J, with 15 bases between the two ends. CDR1 MNHEY and CDR2 SVGAGI come from the germline V gene. This CDR3 region has 15 residues. The CDR3 region has the DNA TGTGCCAGCAGTCGAGGATCCCGGGTTTCCTACGAGCAGTACTTC. It is translated as CASSRGSRVSYEQYF.

This clone was observed once. The chain is built from TRBV4-2 and TRBJ2-7; TRBD2 matches 8 bases. This CDR3 has 17 amino acids. The V and J ends lost 4 bases and 3 bases, in that order; junction bases with no gene match: 14. CDR1 and CDR2 from the germline V gene are LGHNA and YNFKEQ. CDR3 loop: CASSPSGEDSGVYEQYF. For the CDR3, the DNA is TGTGCCAGCAGCCCCTCGGGTGAGGATAGCGGGGTCTACGAGCAGTACTTC.

The chain combines TRBV29-1 with TRBJ2-7; no reliable D call. Trimming stripped 3 bases from V and 7 bases from J, with 13 bases between. The CDR3 sequence is 12 residues long. Germline V gene sequence: CDR1 SQVTM, CDR2 ANQGSEA. The CDR3 coding sequence is TGCAGCGTTGATCGAGGAACGAGTGAGCAGTACTTC. Its protein product is CSVDRGTSEQYF.

The chain combines TRBV4-1 with TRBJ1-5, with 8 bases lining up with TRBD1. Germline CDR1 MGHRA, CDR2 YSYEKL. The CDR3 is 17 amino acids. V shed 3 bases and J 1 base; nucleotides not matched to a gene: 8. The CDR3 reads CASSQQAGGASNQPQHF. Written as DNA, the CDR3 is TGCGCCAGCAGCCAGCAAGCAGGGGGCGCCAGCAATCAGCCCCAGCATTTT.

The CDR3 loop is CASSLVLAVNSPLHF. The DNA for the CDR3 is TGCGCCAGCAGCTTGGTATTGGCGGTAAATTCACCCCTCCACTTT. The chain carries TRBV5-1 and TRBJ1-6; D unresolved. This CDR3 contains 15 residues. Per the germline V gene, CDR1 is SGHRS and CDR2 is YFSETQ. V was clipped by 0 bases and J by 7 bases, with 11 bases between them.

The rearrangement uses TRBV27 and TRBJ2-3; the match to TRBD1 covers 8 bases. V was pared by 5 bases and J by 2 bases, with 6 bases of the junction left unmatched. CDR1 is MNHEY and CDR2 is SMNVEV in the germline V gene (reference sequence). The CDR3 has 15 amino acids. CDR3 nucleotides: TGTGCCAGCAGTGGGGGACAGGCGATCACAGATACGCAGTATTTT. Protein product: CASSGGQAITDTQYF.

The rearrangement uses TRBV9 and TRBJ2-5; possible D gene TRBD2, 5 bases. Germline CDR1 SGDLS, CDR2 YYNGEE. The CDR3 contains 15 residues. The V end lost 0 bases, the J end lost 4 bases, and 13 bases lay between the germline ends. In DNA form, the CDR3 reads TGTGCCAGCAGCGTAGCGAGAGGGCAAGGAGAGACCCAGTACTTC. The encoded protein is CASSVARGQGETQYF.